This TCR beta chain was retrieved from a study of post-analysis software for immune sequencing data (dated by TCRdb to between 2014 and 2017). In terms of the full investigation: Disease courses on record covered relapsing-remitting, secondary progressive and progressive-relapsing multiple sclerosis, though some patients had no subtype annotation. The multiple sclerosis patient repertoires were compared with more than 10 previously published healthy control repertoires from donors aged 6 to 25 years. A subset of samples was prepared in parallel using single-end sample barcoding, then pooled and co-amplified after Illumina adapter ligation. The paper as a whole reports these results and caveats: Significantly higher frequencies in patients than in controls were found for roughly 5 TRBV segments, including TRBV5-6, TRBV5-1 and TRBV20-1. Strong co-clustering of samples prepared in the same batch was shown by direct clustering with F measure, prompting a batch-effect correction. Multiple sclerosis patients had significantly lower normalized Chao1 diversity than controls, a result that suggests substantial peripheral T-cell clonal expansion. The multiple sclerosis patient group was slightly younger than the control group.

As regards this clonotype: What antigen it recognizes has not been identified. Base qualities are not provided; no much larger clone lies one nucleotide away.

CDR1 is given as MGHRA and CDR2 as YSYEKL, both from the germline V gene. Reading from cysteine to phenylalanine, the CDR3 counts 14 amino acids. Here the CDR3 DNA is all that survives: 42 bases in frame from base 1. After removal of 1 base from V and 7 bases from J, the junction retains 7 bases not matched to a gene. The library was produced with PCR. Sequencing used an Illumina HiSeq 2500. To reduce PCR and sequencing biases, unique molecular identifiers were incorporated into the TCR beta cDNA libraries. Some 500,000 cDNA molecules were obtained per 1 to 10 million input T cells, so each molecule approximated one T cell. The same protocol used for the earlier healthy control dataset was applied to prepare and sequence the patient libraries. Within a given batch, samples were prepared together, multiplexed and sequenced on the same HiSeq lane. Processing in the source paper ran as follows. Raw barcoded reads were processed with MIGEC, and single-read molecular identifier groups were discarded before consensus assembly and CDR3 extraction. Clonotype tables were post-analysed with VDJtools, and diversity was normalized by down-sampling all datasets to the smallest sample size. Repertoire overlap clustering matched CDR3 amino acid but not nucleotide sequences to correct batch-related cross-sample contamination. TCRdb trimmed the raw reads at Q25, called clones with MiXCR and kept productive beta chains. Merged by CDR3 protein, the rows form single entries marked with the most common genes and DNA. None of the V and J calls come from the authors' own analysis; TCRdb made them. This sample has approximately 570,000 distinct CDR3 sequences in its table, and roughly 45% of those were observed once. The ten largest clonotypes hold under 2% of the sample.

TCR beta repertoires were profiled from peripheral blood of roughly 13 young patients with multiple sclerosis to demonstrate the VDJtools post-analysis software. The patients with multiple sclerosis were children and adolescents between 6 and 15 years of age. This receptor chain uses TRBV4-1 and TRBJ2-7, with TRBD1 identical over 7 junction bases. The sequence was obtained from a girl aged 10 to 17 with multiple sclerosis. Material: blood. CDR3 region: CASSQVQGVEEQYF. The DNA sequence is given as TGCGCCAGCAGCCAAGTCCAGGGGGTAGAGGAGCAGTACTTC.